This TCR beta chain was documented in a study of shared clonotypes between healthy human individuals. Turning to the study itself: Each donor's CD8 memory used one plate, CD8 naive two, each CD4 subset three. Whole-study findings and limits: Larger richness was generally estimated for naive than memory subsets.

Note on this clone: Its antigen is unidentified.

Using immunoSEQ multiplex PCR, the repertoire was profiled, and TCRdb retains in-frame clones only, with some absent. Among 1.5 million to 2.5 million clones, 85% to 95% were seen once, and the ten largest hold more than 0.9%. The CDR3 length is 15 residues. V was trimmed by 7 bases and J by 3 bases, leaving 18 bases between them. Per germline, CDR1 SEHNR and CDR2 FQNEAQ (reference sequence). CD45RO-negative cells were positively selected for CCR7, leaving out terminally differentiated effector memory CD45RA+ cells. The rearrangement uses TRBV7-9 and TRBJ1-1; perhaps TRBD1 as D (6 bases). The clonotype originates from a man aged 18 to 29 in good health. Sequenced material: naive CD8+ T cells sorted from blood. As DNA, the CDR3 is TGTGCCAGCATCACGGACAGTCGTCCTTACACTGAAGCTTTCTTT. The encoded protein is CASITDSRPYTEAFF.